One sample yielded the 2 T cell receptor beta chains listed below, sequenced in a study of blood T cell repertoires in COVID-19 (dated by TCRdb to 2020 to 2022). The receptor library was made with the immunoSEQ multiplex PCR assay. The clones in this table, taken by TCRdb from immuneACCESS, are in-frame only. Not every clone is retained; where verified, under half of the shortfall comes from an unresolved V gene, and the cause of the rest is unknown. Counted in this sample were over 95,000 clones; approximately 90% of them appeared once. Of the sample, approximately 4.2% is held by the ten largest clones. The sequenced sample consisted of peripheral blood. The receptors originated from a woman in her 50s with acute or convalescent COVID-19.

This chain links TRBV6-5 with TRBJ1-2; 10 bases agree with TRBD1. The V segment lost 5 bases and the J segment 5 bases; nucleotides outside the gene matches: 8. Germline-derived CDR1 and CDR2 are MNHEY and SVGAGI. The CDR3 loop spans 15 amino acids. The CDR3 protein is CASSRGQGRGYGYTF. The DNA of the CDR3 is TGTGCCAGCAGTCGGGGACAGGGGAGAGGTTATGGCTACACCTTC.

The gene calls are TRBV13 and TRBJ2-7; 7 bases fit TRBD1. The CDR3 loop spans 12 amino acids. Germline CDR1 and CDR2: PRHDT and FYEKMQ (reference sequence). Unmatched junction bases numbered 5, after V lost 8 bases and J lost 4 bases. This CDR3 is CASSNRGYEQYF. CDR3 coding DNA: TGTGCCAGCTCTAACAGGGGATACGAGCAGTACTTC.